The present TCR beta chain was sequenced within a study of human T cells and chemical hapten exposure. Whole-study context: Patients, largely female, had alopecia areata, totalis or universalis. Notes on the study in general: Patch test score tracked positively with PT1 expanded TCR counts.

Single cDNA molecules in the library carried unique molecular identifiers attached during preparation. TCRdb called the RACE reads again in MiXCR, with one record for every CDR3 protein. This table has 110,000 to 150,000 distinct CDR3 sequences, approximately 12% appearing once. The sample's time point: patch test 2, 6 weeks after DPC sensitization. Treatment given: therapeutic diphenylcyclopropenone sensitization with weekly scalp DPC. In its sample, this clonotype was seen a few times. The antigen is undetermined. This CDR3 has 19 residues. CDR1 DFQATT and CDR2 SNEGSKA come from the germline V gene (reference sequence). The trim removed 1 base at V and 0 bases at J, leaving 10 bases unmatched.

The chain has TRBV20-1 and TRBJ2-3; 13 nucleotides align to TRBD2. The sequence was collected from a woman aged 50 to 60 with alopecia areata. Some clones in this sample may be carry-over from other donors' samples. This specimen was whole blood, taken in connection with sensitization to the hapten diphenylcyclopropenone (DPC). The DNA of the CDR3 is TGCAGTGCTAGAGGTACCTGGACTAGCGGGAGTCGTAGCACAGATACGCAGTATTTT. Protein sequence: CSARGTWTSGSRSTDTQYF.